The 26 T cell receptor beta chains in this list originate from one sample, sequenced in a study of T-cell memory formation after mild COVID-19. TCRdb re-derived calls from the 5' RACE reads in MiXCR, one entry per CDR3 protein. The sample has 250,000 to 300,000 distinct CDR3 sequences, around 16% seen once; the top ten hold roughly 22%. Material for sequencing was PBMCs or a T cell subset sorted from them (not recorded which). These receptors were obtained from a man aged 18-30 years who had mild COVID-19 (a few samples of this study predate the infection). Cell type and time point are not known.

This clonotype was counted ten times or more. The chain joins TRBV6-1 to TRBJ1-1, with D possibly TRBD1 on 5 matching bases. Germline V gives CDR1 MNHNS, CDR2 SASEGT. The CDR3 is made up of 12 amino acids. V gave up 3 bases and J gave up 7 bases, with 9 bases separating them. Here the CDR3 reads CASSDWTREAFF. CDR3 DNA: TGTGCCAGCAGTGATTGGACACGTGAAGCTTTCTTT.

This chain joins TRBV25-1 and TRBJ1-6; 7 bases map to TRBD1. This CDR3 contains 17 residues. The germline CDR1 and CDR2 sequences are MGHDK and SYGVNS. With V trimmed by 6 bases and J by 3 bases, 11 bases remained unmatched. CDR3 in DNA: TGTGCCAGCAGCGGACAGGTCTTGGCCAACTATAATTCACCCCTCCACTTT. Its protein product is CASSGQVLANYNSPLHF.

CDR3 nucleotide sequence: TGTGCCAGCAGCCGGGGACTAGCGGGGGCAGATACGCAGTATTTT. Translated, it gives CASSRGLAGADTQYF. The chain is built from TRBV6-2 or TRBV6-3 and TRBJ2-3, with 14 bases matching TRBD2. The CDR3 spans 15 residues. V lost 6 bases and J lost 4; bases outside the gene matches: 3. Germline loops: CDR1 MNHEY, CDR2 SVGEGT.

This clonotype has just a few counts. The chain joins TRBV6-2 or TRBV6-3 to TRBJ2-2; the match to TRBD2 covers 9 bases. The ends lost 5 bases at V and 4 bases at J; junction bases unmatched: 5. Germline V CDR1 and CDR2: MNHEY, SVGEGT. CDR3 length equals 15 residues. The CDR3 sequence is CASSRPAGGTGELFF. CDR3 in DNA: TGTGCCAGCAGTCGCCCAGCGGGGGGCACCGGGGAGCTGTTTTTT.

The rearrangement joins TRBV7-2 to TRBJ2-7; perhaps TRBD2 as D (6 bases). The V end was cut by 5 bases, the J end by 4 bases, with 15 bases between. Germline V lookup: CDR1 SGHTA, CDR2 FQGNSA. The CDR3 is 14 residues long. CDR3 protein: CASSAPEGRYEQYF. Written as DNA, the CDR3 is TGTGCCAGCAGCGCCCCAGAGGGGAGGTACGAGCAGTACTTC.

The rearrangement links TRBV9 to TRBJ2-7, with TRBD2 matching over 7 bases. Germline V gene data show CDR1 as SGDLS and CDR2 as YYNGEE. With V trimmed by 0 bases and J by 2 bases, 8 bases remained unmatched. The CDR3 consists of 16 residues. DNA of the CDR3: TGTGCCAGCAGCGTAGACGGCGGGGGACTTGCCTACGAGCAGTACTTC. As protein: CASSVDGGGLAYEQYF.

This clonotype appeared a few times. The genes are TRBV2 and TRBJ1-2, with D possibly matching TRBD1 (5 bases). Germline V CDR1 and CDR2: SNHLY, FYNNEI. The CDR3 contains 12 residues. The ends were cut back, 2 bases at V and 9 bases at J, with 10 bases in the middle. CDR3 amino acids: CASSESPGRYTF. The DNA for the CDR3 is TGTGCCAGCAGTGAATCGCCGGGGCGCTACACCTTC.

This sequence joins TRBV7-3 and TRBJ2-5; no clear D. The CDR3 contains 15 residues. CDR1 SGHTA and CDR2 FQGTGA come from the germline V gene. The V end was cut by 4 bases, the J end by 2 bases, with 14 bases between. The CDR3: CASSSLPGGQETQYF. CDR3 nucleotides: TGTGCCAGCAGCTCACTCCCTGGCGGTCAAGAGACCCAGTACTTC.

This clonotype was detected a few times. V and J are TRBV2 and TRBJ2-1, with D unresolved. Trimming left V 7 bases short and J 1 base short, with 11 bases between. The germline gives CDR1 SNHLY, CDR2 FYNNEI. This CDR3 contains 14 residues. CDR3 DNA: TGTGCCAGCAACGTAAAGCGATCCTACAATGAGCAGTTCTTC. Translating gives CASNVKRSYNEQFF. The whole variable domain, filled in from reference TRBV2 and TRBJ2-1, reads EPEVTQTPSHQVTQMGQEVILRCVPISNHLYFYWYRQILGQKVEFLVSFYNNEISEKSEIFDDQFSVERPDGSNFTLKIRSTKLEDSAMYFCASNVKRSYNEQFFGPGTRLTVL.

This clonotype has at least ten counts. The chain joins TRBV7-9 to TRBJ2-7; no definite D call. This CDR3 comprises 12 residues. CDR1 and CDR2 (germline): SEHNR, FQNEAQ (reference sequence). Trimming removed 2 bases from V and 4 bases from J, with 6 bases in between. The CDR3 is CASSLSGYEQYV. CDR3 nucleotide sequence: TGTGCCAGCAGCTTATCTGGATACGAGCAGTACGTC.

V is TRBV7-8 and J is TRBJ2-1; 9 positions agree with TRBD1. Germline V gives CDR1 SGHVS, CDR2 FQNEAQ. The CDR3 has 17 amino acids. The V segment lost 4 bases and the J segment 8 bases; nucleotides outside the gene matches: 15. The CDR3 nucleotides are TGTGCCAGCAGCTCACCCTTCGGGACAGGGTACGATGATGAGCAGTTCTTC. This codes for CASSSPFGTGYDDEQFF.

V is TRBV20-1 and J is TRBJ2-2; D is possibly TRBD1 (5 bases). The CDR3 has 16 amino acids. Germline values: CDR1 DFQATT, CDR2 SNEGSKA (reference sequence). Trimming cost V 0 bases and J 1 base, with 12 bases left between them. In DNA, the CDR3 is TGCAGTGCTAGAGATTTAGGGGTATTGAACACCGGGGAGCTGTTTTTT. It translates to CSARDLGVLNTGELFF.

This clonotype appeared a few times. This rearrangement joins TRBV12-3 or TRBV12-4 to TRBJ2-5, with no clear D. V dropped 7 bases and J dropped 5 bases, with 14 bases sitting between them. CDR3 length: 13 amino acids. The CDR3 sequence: CASTKREFETQYF. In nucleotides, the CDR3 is TGTGCCAGCACCAAAAGGGAATTCGAGACCCAGTACTTC.

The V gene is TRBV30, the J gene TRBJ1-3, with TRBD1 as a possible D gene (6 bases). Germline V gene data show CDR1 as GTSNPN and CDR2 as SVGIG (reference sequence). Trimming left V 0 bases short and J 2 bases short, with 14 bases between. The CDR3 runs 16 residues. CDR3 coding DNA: TGTGCCTGGAGTGTACATAGGGGGGGAGCTGGAAACACCATATATTTT. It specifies CAWSVHRGGAGNTIYF. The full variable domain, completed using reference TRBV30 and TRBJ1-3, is SQTIHQWPATLVQPVGSPLSLECTVEGTSNPNLYWYRQAAGRGLQLLFYSVGIGQISSEVPQNLSASRPQDRQFILSSKKLLLSDSGFYLCAWSVHRGGAGNTIYFGEGSWLTVV.

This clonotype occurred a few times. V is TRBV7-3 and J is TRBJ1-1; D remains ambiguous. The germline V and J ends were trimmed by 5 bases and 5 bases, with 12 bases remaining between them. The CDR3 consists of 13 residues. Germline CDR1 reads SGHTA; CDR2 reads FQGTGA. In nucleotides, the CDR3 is TGTGCCAGCAGCCTGGGAGTTAAGACTGAAGCTTTCTTT. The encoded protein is CASSLGVKTEAFF. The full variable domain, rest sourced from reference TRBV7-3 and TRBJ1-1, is GAGVSQTPSNKVTEKGKYVELRCDPISGHTALYWYRQSLGQGPEFLIYFQGTGAADDSGLPNDRFFAVRPEGSVSTLKIQRTERGDSAVYLCASSLGVKTEAFFGQGTRLTVV.

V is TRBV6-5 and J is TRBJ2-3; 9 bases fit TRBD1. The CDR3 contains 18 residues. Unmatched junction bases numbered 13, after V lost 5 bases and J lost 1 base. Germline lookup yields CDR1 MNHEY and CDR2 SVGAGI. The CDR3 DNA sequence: TGTGCCAGCAGTCCCGGGACAGGGTTTAGGAGGGGCACAGATACGCAGTATTTT. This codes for CASSPGTGFRRGTDTQYF.

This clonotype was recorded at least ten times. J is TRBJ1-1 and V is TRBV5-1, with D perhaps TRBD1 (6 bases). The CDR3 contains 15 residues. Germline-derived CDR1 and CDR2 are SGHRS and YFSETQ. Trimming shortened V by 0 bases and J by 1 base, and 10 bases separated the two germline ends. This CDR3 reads CASSLVGGANTEAFF. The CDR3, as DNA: TGCGCCAGCAGCTTGGTAGGGGGGGCGAACACTGAAGCTTTCTTT.

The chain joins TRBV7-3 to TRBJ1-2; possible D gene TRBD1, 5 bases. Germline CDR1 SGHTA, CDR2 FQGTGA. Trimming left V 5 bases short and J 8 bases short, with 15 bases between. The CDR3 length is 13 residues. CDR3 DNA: TGTGCCAGCAGCCCGTCAACAGGAGTCGGCTACACCTTC. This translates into CASSPSTGVGYTF. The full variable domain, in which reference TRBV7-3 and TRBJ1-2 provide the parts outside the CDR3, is GAGVSQTPSNKVTEKGKYVELRCDPISGHTALYWYRQSLGQGPEFLIYFQGTGAADDSGLPNDRFFAVRPEGSVSTLKIQRTERGDSAVYLCASSPSTGVGYTFGSGTRLTVV.

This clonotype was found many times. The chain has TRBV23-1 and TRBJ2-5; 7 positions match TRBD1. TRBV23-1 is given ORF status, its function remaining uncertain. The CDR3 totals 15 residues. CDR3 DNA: TGCGCAGTGGTCCTCGTTGGCAGGGGGCAAGAGACCCAGTACTTC. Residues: CAVVLVGRGQETQYF.

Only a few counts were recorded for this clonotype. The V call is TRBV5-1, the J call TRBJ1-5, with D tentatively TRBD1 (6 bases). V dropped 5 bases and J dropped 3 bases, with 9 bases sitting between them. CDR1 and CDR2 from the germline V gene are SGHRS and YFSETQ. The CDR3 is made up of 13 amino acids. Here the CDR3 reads CASREGDNQPQHF. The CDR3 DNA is TGCGCCAGCAGAGAGGGGGACAATCAGCCCCAGCATTTT.

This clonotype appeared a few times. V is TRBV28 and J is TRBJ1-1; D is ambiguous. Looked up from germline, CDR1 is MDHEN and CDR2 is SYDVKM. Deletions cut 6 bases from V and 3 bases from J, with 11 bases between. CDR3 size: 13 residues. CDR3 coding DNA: TGTGCCAGCAGCCTCGAGCCGTACACTGAAGCTTTCTTT. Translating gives CASSLEPYTEAFF.

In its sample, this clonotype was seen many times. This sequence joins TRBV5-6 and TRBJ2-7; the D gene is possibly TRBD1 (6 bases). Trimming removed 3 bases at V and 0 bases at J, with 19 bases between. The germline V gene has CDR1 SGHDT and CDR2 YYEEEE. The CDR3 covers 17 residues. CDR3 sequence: CASSSGNVDRYSYEQYV. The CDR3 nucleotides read TGTGCCAGCAGCTCTGGGAACGTCGACAGGTACTCCTACGAGCAGTACGTC.

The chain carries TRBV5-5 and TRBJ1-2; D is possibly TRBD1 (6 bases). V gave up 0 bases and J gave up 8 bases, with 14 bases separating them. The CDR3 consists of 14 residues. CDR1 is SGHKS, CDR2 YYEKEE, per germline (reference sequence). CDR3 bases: TGTGCCAGCAGCTTGGGGACAGTCCCTAAAGGCTACACCTTC. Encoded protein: CASSLGTVPKGYTF.

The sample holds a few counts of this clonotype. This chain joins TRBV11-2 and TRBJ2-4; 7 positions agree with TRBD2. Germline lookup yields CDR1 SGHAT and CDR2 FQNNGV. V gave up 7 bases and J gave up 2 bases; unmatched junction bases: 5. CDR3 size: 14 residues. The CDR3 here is CASNGEGSKNIQYF. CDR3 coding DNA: TGTGCCAGCAACGGGGAGGGATCCAAAAACATTCAGTACTTC.

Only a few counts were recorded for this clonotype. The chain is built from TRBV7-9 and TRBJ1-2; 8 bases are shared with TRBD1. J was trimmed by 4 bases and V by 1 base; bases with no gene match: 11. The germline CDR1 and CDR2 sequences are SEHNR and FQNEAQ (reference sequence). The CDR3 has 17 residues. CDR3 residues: CASSLERSDREGYGYTF. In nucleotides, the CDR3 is TGTGCCAGCAGCTTAGAAAGATCGGACAGGGAGGGCTATGGCTACACCTTC.

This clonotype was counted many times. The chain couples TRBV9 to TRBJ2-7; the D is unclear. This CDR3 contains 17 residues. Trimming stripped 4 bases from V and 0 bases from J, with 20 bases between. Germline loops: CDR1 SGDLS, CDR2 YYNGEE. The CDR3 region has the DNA TGTGCCAGCAGCTCCCCCCGGTTCGGCTCTTCCTCCTACGAGCAGTACTTC. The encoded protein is CASSSPRFGSSSYEQYF.